This T cell receptor (beta chain) was observed in a study of T cell responses to AZD1222 COVID-19 vaccine. Repertoires were generated with immunoSEQ multiplex PCR, while TCRdb's copy carries only in-frame clones and drops some. Among 77,000 or so clones listed, approximately 92% were seen once. Findings and limits, study-wide: Spike was spanned by vaccine-associated CD4 TCRs, which were dominant at 160-218 and 743-854. After the peak T cell response, and only then, were repertoires sampled. Unmutated variant regions are reportedly targeted by nearly half of spike-specific TCRs. Donors in the cohort were predominantly white British and more often female, and clonal diversity was possibly underestimated.

On this clone: The antigen is not known.

Germline CDR1 is KGHDR and CDR2 is SFDVKD. Trimming left V 3 bases short and J 6 bases short, with 11 bases between. The CDR3 has 14 amino acids. The specimen comprised peripheral blood, sampled on day 0 of AZD1222 vaccination. This TCR derives from an adult in good health. The rearrangement uses TRBV24-1 and TRBJ2-1; D is possibly TRBD1 (6 bases). Here the CDR3 DNA reads TGTGCCACCAGTGATCCATTCAGGGGCAATGAGCAGTTCTTC. It specifies CATSDPFRGNEQFF.